Listed below are T cell receptor beta chains from one sample, sequenced in a study of shared clonotypes between healthy human individuals. Method: immunoSEQ multiplex PCR; TCRdb's copy keeps in-frame clones and lacks some. The table includes about 2 million clones, about 94% detected once. The source material was naive CD8+ T cells sorted from blood. The origin of the receptors is a young man in good health. Both conserved end residues are part of each CDR3. The order of the fields is J gene, V gene, clone size, D gene, CDR3 protein, CDR3 DNA. D genes are given only for firm matches. Only some rows state a clone size, as once, few, many or a class for expanded clones.

>TRBJ2-1|TRBV11-2|NA|TRBD2
CASSLLAGDNEQFF
TGTGCCAGCAGCCTACTAGCGGGGGACAATGAGCAGTTCTTC
>TRBJ1-1|TRBV2|NA|TRBD1
CAWDRRNTEAFF
TGTGCCTGGGACAGACGTAACACTGAAGCTTTCTTT
>TRBJ2-7|TRBV14|NA|NA
CASSQARPGAYYVYEQYF
TGTGCCAGCAGCCAAGCCCGTCCGGGAGCCTACTATGTCTACGAGCAGTACTTC
>TRBJ2-7|TRBV13|NA|TRBD2
CASSSGLAREQYF
TGTGCCAGCAGCTCCGGACTAGCTAGAGAGCAGTACTTC
>TRBJ2-3|TRBV28|NA|NA
CASSLTGGGADTDTQYF
TGTGCCAGCAGTTTAACGGGTGGGGGGGCTGACACAGATACGCAGTATTTT
>TRBJ2-7|TRBV6-5|NA|TRBD1
CASSYGQGTSYEQYF
TGTGCCAGCAGTTACGGACAGGGAACATCCTACGAGCAGTACTTC
>TRBJ2-2|TRBV7-3|NA|TRBD1
CASSVTGGFPGELFF
TGTGCCAGCAGCGTGACAGGGGGATTCCCCGGGGAGCTGTTTTTT
>TRBJ2-7|TRBV6-5|NA|NA
CASSYGSASTYEQYF
TGTGCCAGCAGTTACGGTAGCGCCTCAACCTACGAGCAGTACTTC
>TRBJ1-2|TRBV19|NA|TRBD1
CATLGGQGKGYTF
TGTGCCACTCTAGGGGGACAGGGGAAAGGCTACACCTTC
>TRBJ2-1|TRBV29-1|NA|TRBD1
CSVYGQGSSYNEQFF
TGCAGCGTTTACGGACAGGGGAGCTCCTACAATGAGCAGTTCTTC
>TRBJ2-5|TRBV5-1|NA|TRBD1
CASSLGQGMQETQYF
TGCGCCAGCAGCTTGGGACAGGGGATGCAGGAGACCCAGTACTTC
>TRBJ2-7|TRBV20-1|NA|NA
CSVKDGYEQYF
TGCAGTGTGAAGGACGGCTACGAGCAGTACTTC
>TRBJ2-1|TRBV7-6|NA|TRBD2
CASSLSSGGPIYNEQFF
TGTGCCAGCAGCTTAAGTAGCGGGGGCCCCATCTACAATGAGCAGTTCTTC
>TRBJ1-5|TRBV19|NA|NA
CASSMGGLQPQHF
TGTGCCAGTAGTATGGGAGGGCTTCAGCCCCAGCATTTT
>TRBJ1-4|TRBV7-9|once|TRBD1
CASSRAEGATEKLFF
TGTGCCAGCAGCCGGGCCGAGGGGGCGACTGAAAAACTGTTTTTT
>TRBJ2-2|TRBV2|once|NA
CASMEGSNGGELFF
TGTGCCAGCATGGAGGGTTCGAATGGCGGGGAGCTGTTTTTT
>TRBJ2-7|TRBV30|NA|NA
CAWSARAAYEQYF
TGTGCCTGGAGTGCTAGAGCAGCCTACGAGCAGTACTTC
>TRBJ2-7|TRBV12-5|NA|TRBD1
CASASPGQGAYEQYF
TGTGCTAGTGCCTCGCCGGGACAGGGGGCCTACGAGCAGTACTTC
>TRBJ2-1|TRBV5-5|NA|NA
CASSLGLTTEQFF
TGTGCCAGCAGCTTAGGACTAACCACTGAGCAGTTCTTC
>TRBJ2-1|TRBV27|NA|TRBD2
CASRPSGSSYNEQFF
TGTGCCAGCAGACCTAGCGGGAGTTCCTACAATGAGCAGTTCTTC
>TRBJ2-5|TRBV6-1|NA|NA
CASSPDVGQQETQYF
TGTGCCAGCAGTCCGGACGTCGGACAGCAAGAGACCCAGTACTTC
>TRBJ2-5|TRBV6-5|NA|TRBD2
CASSVTGEGETQYF
TGTGCCAGCAGTGTTACTGGGGAGGGGGAGACCCAGTACTTC
>TRBJ2-3|TRBV27|NA|NA
CASSLFGDTQYF
TGTGCCAGCAGTTTATTTGGCGATACGCAGTATTTT
>TRBJ1-2|TRBV25-1|NA|NA
CASSDGRGYTF
TGTGCCAGCAGCGACGGAAGGGGCTACACCTTC
>TRBJ2-7|TRBV7-2|NA|TRBD1
CASSLGGQGIYEQYF
TGTGCCAGCAGCTTAGGGGGACAGGGCATCTACGAGCAGTACTTC
>TRBJ1-4|TRBV4-3|NA|NA
CASSQVWTETEKLFF
TGCGCCAGCAGCCAAGTGTGGACCGAGACTGAAAAACTGTTTTTT
>TRBJ2-2|TRBV6-5|NA|NA
CASSYSGGQIGELFF
TGTGCCAGCAGTTACTCGGGGGGGCAGATCGGGGAGCTGTTTTTT
>TRBJ2-1|TRBV7-9|once|NA
CASSPTASSYNEQFF
TGTGCCAGCAGCCCGACAGCGTCCTCCTACAATGAGCAGTTCTTC
>TRBJ2-1|TRBV14|NA|NA
CASSQDRDLANNEQFF
TGTGCCAGCAGCCAAGACCGGGACCTGGCCAACAATGAGCAGTTCTTC
>TRBJ2-7|TRBV7-8|NA|TRBD1
CASNPWQGAIYEQYF
TGTGCCAGCAACCCTTGGCAGGGGGCGATATACGAGCAGTACTTC
>TRBJ2-7|TRBV5-1|NA|NA
CASSYRDGGAYEQYF
TGCGCCAGCAGCTACAGGGATGGGGGCGCCTACGAGCAGTACTTC
>TRBJ2-1|TRBV27|NA|NA
CASSRDDELDEQFF
TGTGCCAGCAGTCGGGACGATGAACTTGATGAGCAGTTCTTC
>TRBJ2-1|TRBV29-1|NA|NA
CSVERRGEQFF
TGCAGCGTTGAACGGCGAGGTGAGCAGTTCTTC
>TRBJ2-1|TRBV29-1|once|TRBD2
CSVGPSGGHDNEQFF
TGCAGCGTTGGGCCTAGCGGGGGCCACGACAATGAGCAGTTCTTC
>TRBJ2-3|TRBV27|NA|TRBD2
CASSIGTSGDADTQYF
TGTGCCAGCAGTATTGGGACTAGCGGGGACGCAGATACGCAGTATTTT
>TRBJ1-2|TRBV30|NA|TRBD1
CAWRDVPGRGHGYTF
TGTGCCTGGAGGGACGTACCAGGGAGGGGGCATGGCTACACCTTC
>TRBJ2-5|TRBV7-2|NA|NA
CASSFLPGSIQETQYF
TGTGCCAGCAGCTTCCTGCCCGGGAGTATTCAAGAGACCCAGTACTTC
>TRBJ1-4|TRBV6-5|NA|NA
CASSYRPGCYEKLFF
TGTGCCAGCAGTTACCGGCCAGGGTGCTATGAAAAACTGTTTTTT
>TRBJ2-7|TRBV6-5|NA|TRBD1
CASSPTGLSYEQYF
TGTGCCAGCAGTCCGACAGGGCTATCCTACGAGCAGTACTTC
>TRBJ2-7|TRBV9|NA|TRBD2
CASSQGGGTYEQYF
TGTGCCAGCAGTCAGGGCGGGGGTACCTACGAGCAGTACTTC
>TRBJ2-7|TRBV25-1|few|NA
CASRSSYEQYF
TGTGCCAGCAGGAGCTCCTACGAGCAGTACTTC
>TRBJ1-2|TRBV2|once|TRBD1
CASSRQGTNYGYTF
TGTGCCAGCAGTCGACAGGGAACTAACTATGGCTACACCTTC
>TRBJ1-2|TRBV9|NA|NA
CASSVNNYGYTF
TGTGCCAGCAGCGTAAATAACTATGGCTACACCTTC
>TRBJ2-7|TRBV19|few|TRBD1
CASSIGTGGAEQYF
TGTGCCAGTAGTATAGGGACAGGGGGCGCCGAGCAGTACTTC